This is a list of T cell receptor beta chains from one sample in a study of blood T cell repertoires in COVID-19. Assay: immunoSEQ multiplex PCR; the TCRdb copy retains only in-frame clones and omits some. This table has over 130,000 clones, roughly 84% appearing once. The sample was peripheral blood. All receptors come from a man aged 25 to 45 with COVID-19, enrolled during active disease. CDR3s include the opening cysteine and the closing phenylalanine or tryptophan. A D gene is named only where the DNA matches it firmly. A clone size is listed for some rows: how often the clone was seen (once, few, many), or a class if it is expanded.

j_call v_call d_call clone_size cdr3_aa cdr3_nt
TRBJ2-3 TRBV7-9 TRBD2 - CASSGGGTDTQYF TGTGCCAGCAGCGGGGGAGGGACTGATACGCAGTATTTT
TRBJ1-2 TRBV2 - - CASRKQWTNYGYTF TGTGCCAGCAGAAAACAGTGGACTAACTATGGCTACACCTTC
TRBJ1-4 TRBV4-3 - - CASSQDGQGAANEKLFF TGCGCCAGCAGCCAAGACGGGCAGGGTGCCGCTAATGAAAAACTGTTTTTT
TRBJ2-2 TRBV28 - once CASSLSHTGELFF TGTGCCAGCAGTTTAAGCCACACCGGGGAGCTGTTTTTT
TRBJ1-3 TRBV30 - - CAWSERQRNTIYF TGTGCCTGGAGTGAGAGACAGAGAAACACCATATATTTT
TRBJ1-5 TRBV30 - few CAWRLPGSNQPQHF TGTGCCTGGAGGCTCCCAGGGTCCAATCAGCCCCAGCATTTT
TRBJ1-2 TRBV7-2 - - CASSPPRGARGNYGYTF TGTGCCAGCAGCCCCCCCCGGGGGGCCCGGGGCAACTATGGCTACACCTTC
TRBJ1-6 TRBV15 TRBD1 once CATSRDGDRVKPLHF TGTGCCACCAGCAGAGATGGGGACAGGGTGAAGCCCCTCCACTTT
TRBJ2-7 TRBV5-6 - - CASSLVGSRDEQYF TGTGCCAGCAGCTTGGTAGGGAGCCGGGACGAGCAGTACTTC
TRBJ2-1 TRBV7-9 - - CASSLWRDYNEQFF TGTGCCAGCAGCTTGTGGCGGGACTACAATGAGCAGTTCTTC
TRBJ1-2 TRBV7-3 - - CASSLGRDDGYTF TGTGCCAGCAGCTTAGGCAGGGATGATGGCTACACCTTC
TRBJ2-1 TRBV19 - - CASSRSLGGQGAGGVYNEQFF TGTGCCAGTAGTCGGTCCCTAGGGGGACAGGGAGCGGGAGGGGTATACAATGAGCAGTTCTTC
TRBJ2-3 TRBV6-6 - - CASSYSKERNTQYF TGTGCCAGCAGTTACTCGAAGGAGAGGAATACGCAGTATTTT
TRBJ1-5 TRBV19 - few CASTSSFGQPQHF TGTGCCAGTACTTCAAGTTTCGGGCAGCCCCAGCATTTT
TRBJ2-2 TRBV5-1 TRBD1 - CASSRDRADTGELFF TGCGCCAGCAGCCGGGACAGGGCGGACACCGGGGAGCTGTTTTTT
TRBJ1-1 TRBV27 TRBD1 - CASSSGTGGTEAFF TGTGCCAGCAGTTCGGGGACAGGGGGGACTGAAGCTTTCTTT
TRBJ2-1 TRBV7-8 TRBD2 - CASSTSRQREGPYNEQFF TGTGCCAGCAGCACCAGCCGTCAGCGGGAGGGTCCCTACAATGAGCAGTTCTTC
TRBJ2-7 TRBV30 TRBD1 once CAWSIAGGYYEQYF TGTGCCTGGAGTATCGCAGGGGGATACTACGAGCAGTACTTC
TRBJ2-4 TRBV4-3 - - CASSQDTAGAKNIQYF TGCGCCAGCAGCCAAGATACAGCAGGAGCCAAAAACATTCAGTACTTC
TRBJ2-2 TRBV6-4 - - CASSLTGANTGELFF TGTGCCAGCAGCTTAACGGGAGCCAACACCGGGGAGCTGTTTTTT